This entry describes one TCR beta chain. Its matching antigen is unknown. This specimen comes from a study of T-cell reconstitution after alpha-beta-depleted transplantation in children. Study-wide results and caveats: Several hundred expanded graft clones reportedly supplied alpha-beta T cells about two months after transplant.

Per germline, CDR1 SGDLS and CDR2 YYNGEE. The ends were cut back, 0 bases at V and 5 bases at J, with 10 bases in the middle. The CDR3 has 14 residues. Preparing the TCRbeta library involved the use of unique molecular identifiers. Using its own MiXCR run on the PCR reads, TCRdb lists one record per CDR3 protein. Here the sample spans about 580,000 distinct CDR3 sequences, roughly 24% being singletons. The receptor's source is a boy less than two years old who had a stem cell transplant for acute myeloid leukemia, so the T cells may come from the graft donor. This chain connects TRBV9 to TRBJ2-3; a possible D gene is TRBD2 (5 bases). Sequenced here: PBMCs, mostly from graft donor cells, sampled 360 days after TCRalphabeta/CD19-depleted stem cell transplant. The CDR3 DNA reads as TGTGCCAGCAGCGTAGCTGGACTGGGAGATACGCAGTATTTT. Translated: CASSVAGLGDTQYF.